These T cell receptor beta chains were read from a single sample in a study of T cell changes during pregnancy in multiple sclerosis. Generated by immunoSEQ multiplex PCR, the TCRdb table keeps only in-frame clones and is missing some. The table includes about 43,000 clones, approximately 90% detected once. The sample was PBMCs (not recorded whether the cells were cultured). The source is a female donor with multiple sclerosis, enrolled in a pregnancy study. CDR3s include the opening cysteine and the closing phenylalanine or tryptophan. Only some rows state a clone size, as once, few, many or a class for expanded clones.

J,size,V,CDR3
TRBJ2-3,.,TRBV5-5,CASSLGHYTDTQYF
TRBJ1-2,.,TRBV29-1,CSVPGEYYGYTF
TRBJ2-3,once,TRBV5-4,CASSLSGQTRTDTQYF
TRBJ2-1,.,TRBV5-1,CASSQSLAGEGEQFF
TRBJ2-5,.,TRBV27,CASSQWSGGAEETQYF
TRBJ1-1,once,TRBV6-4,CASSDFFGGNTEAFF
TRBJ2-3,.,TRBV7-9,CASSPNSGPSTDTQYF
TRBJ1-1,.,TRBV7-2,CASSLTLGRGRNTEAFF
TRBJ1-5,.,TRBV12-5,CASGLVQGDSLAPNQPQHF
.,.,TRBV6-1,CASSLTRLVDEQYF
TRBJ2-2,.,TRBV6-1,CASMRNSLTGELFF
TRBJ2-7,.,TRBV7-9,CASSFSGRAGRYEQYF
TRBJ1-1,few,TRBV5-6,CASDTLGGKSTEAFF
TRBJ2-5,.,TRBV7-9,CASSLGHGETQYF
TRBJ1-1,.,TRBV18,CASSPGIMNTEAFF
TRBJ2-1,.,TRBV19,CASSLLAAISYNEQFF
TRBJ1-5,.,TRBV28,CASSSTGNQPQHF
TRBJ1-5,.,TRBV19,CASSIEPTVNQPQHF
TRBJ2-2,.,TRBV30,CAWTVGAPGTGELFF
TRBJ2-2,.,TRBV19,CASTTTGELFF
TRBJ2-3,.,TRBV13,CASSLGVGRTDTQYF
TRBJ2-7,.,TRBV7-9,CASSRLRVYEQYF
TRBJ2-3,.,TRBV9,CASIRSTDTQYF
TRBJ2-3,few,TRBV6-4,CASSVSGSTDTQYF
TRBJ2-7,.,TRBV6-5,CASSRTGYEQYF
TRBJ1-4,.,TRBV28,CASSLTTGVSEKLFF
TRBJ1-5,few,TRBV4-1,CASSQRAAASNQPQHF
TRBJ1-2,.,TRBV6-1,CASSGLGGQTLYTF
TRBJ1-5,.,TRBV5-3,CARSVGTGNQPQHF
TRBJ2-2,.,TRBV5-1,CASSLSLAETGELFF
TRBJ2-3,.,TRBV6-1,CASSIAGTDTQYF
TRBJ2-3,.,TRBV19,CASTNPAGLRGTDTQYF
TRBJ2-2,.,TRBV19,CASSIRRLAGVWDTGELFF
TRBJ1-5,.,TRBV4-2,CASSPDRNQPQHF
TRBJ2-7,.,TRBV4-1,CASSQNEGPYEQYF
TRBJ1-2,.,TRBV21-1,CASSTRPTEYGYTF
TRBJ1-1,.,TRBV18,CASSPQQNTEAFF
TRBJ1-3,.,TRBV5-6,CASSMDTGALSGNTIYF
TRBJ2-3,.,TRBV7-9,CASSLGLAGAPHTDTQYF
TRBJ2-5,.,TRBV27,CASSPGLAVIPETQYF
TRBJ2-1,.,TRBV5-6,CASSRGTSLRDEQFF
TRBJ2-3,.,TRBV27,CASSFGQIYTDTQYF
TRBJ2-3,.,TRBV19,CASSPPPGLAGGPSTDTQYF
TRBJ2-7,.,TRBV5-4,CASGMAAGRNEQYF
TRBJ2-3,.,TRBV5-1,CASSTGLAGERRPDTQYF
TRBJ2-3,.,TRBV7-3,CASSIGLAGGPGTQYF
TRBJ2-3,.,TRBV12-5,CASDSRSTDTQYF
TRBJ1-1,.,TRBV5-4,CATRRGQGNTEAFF
TRBJ2-3,once,TRBV5-4,CASSLGWTSGLTDTQYF